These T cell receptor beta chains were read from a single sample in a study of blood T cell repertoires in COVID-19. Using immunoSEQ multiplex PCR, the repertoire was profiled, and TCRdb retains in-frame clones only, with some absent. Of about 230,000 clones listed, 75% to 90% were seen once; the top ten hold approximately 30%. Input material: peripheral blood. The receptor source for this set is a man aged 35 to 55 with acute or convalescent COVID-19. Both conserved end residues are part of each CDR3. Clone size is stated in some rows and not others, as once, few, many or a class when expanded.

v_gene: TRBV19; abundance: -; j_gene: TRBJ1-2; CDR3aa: CASNPGGGLSGYTF
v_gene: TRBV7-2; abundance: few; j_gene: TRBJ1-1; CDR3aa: CASSFSQATEAFF
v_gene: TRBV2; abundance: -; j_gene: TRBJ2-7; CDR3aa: CASSRTSGRSYEQYF
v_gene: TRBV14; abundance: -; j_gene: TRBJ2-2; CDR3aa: CASSRRGSGTNTGELFF
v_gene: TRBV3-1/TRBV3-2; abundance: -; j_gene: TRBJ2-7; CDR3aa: CASSQGGNRVAEQYF
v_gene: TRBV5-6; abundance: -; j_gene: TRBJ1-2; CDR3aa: CASSLFGVDSGYTF
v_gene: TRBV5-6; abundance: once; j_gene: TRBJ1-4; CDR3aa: CASSLGPGGAEKLFF
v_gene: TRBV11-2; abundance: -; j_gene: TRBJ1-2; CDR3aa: CASSLTQAPNYGYTF
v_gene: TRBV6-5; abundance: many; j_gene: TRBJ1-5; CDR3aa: CAIQGGAHGNQPQHF
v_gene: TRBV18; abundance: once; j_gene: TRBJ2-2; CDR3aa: CASSPGQPNTGELFF
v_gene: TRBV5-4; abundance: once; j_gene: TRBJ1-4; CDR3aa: CASSSPRTGTNEKLFF